Sequencing of this T cell receptor (beta chain) was carried out in a study of T-cell reconstitution after alpha-beta-depleted transplantation in children. With 6 bases clipped from V and 6 bases from J, the junction kept 10 bases outside the gene matches. The length of the CDR3 is 15 residues. Germline values: CDR1 SGHTA, CDR2 FQGNSA. The TCRbeta library incorporated unique molecular identifiers. TCRdb itself ran the PCR reads through MiXCR, one entry per CDR3 protein. The sample has around 530,000 distinct CDR3 sequences, 30% to 35% seen once. The sequencing here drew on PBMCs from the stem cell graft donor, taken from the stem cell graft. The TCR originated in a human donor who donated a stem cell graft to a child with aplastic anemia. The chain employs TRBV7-2 and TRBJ1-2, with 10 bases that match TRBD1. As DNA, the CDR3 is TGTGCCAGCAGATACCGACAGGGGGCTAAGGATGGCTACACCTTC. Translation gives CASRYRQGAKDGYTF.